The 2 T cell receptor beta chains below were found in one sample sequenced in a study of CD4 T cells in relation to SARS-CoV-2 and coronaviruses. Using immunoSEQ multiplex PCR, the repertoire was profiled, and TCRdb retains in-frame clones only, with some absent. Of 20,000 or so clones in the sample, 76% are singletons; the top ten hold approximately 28%. Which antigens these TCRs recognize remains unknown. Before the COVID-19 pandemic, during about 2011-2019, CD4+ T cells were taken from unexposed donors. After more than eight days of culture, CD4+ T cells were isolated. The sequenced sample consisted of CD4+ T cells from PBMCs, cultured in vitro. These receptors all come from a human donor in good health.

The genes are TRBV7-2 and TRBJ2-3; tentative D call: TRBD2 (7 bases). The V end was cut by 6 bases, the J end by 5 bases, with 21 bases between. The CDR3 extends over 16 amino acids. In germline, CDR1 is SGHTA, CDR2 FQGNSA. The CDR3: CASSPAPRRGGDTQYF. The CDR3, as DNA: TGTGCCAGCAGTCCCGCCCCCAGGAGGGGGGGAGATACGCAGTATTTT.

The chain links TRBV28 to TRBJ1-2; D is undetermined. The CDR3 length is 17 residues. In germline, CDR1 is MDHEN, CDR2 SYDVKM. V lost 2 bases and J 2 bases, leaving 18 bases between the germline ends. As DNA, the CDR3 is TGTGCCAGCAGTTTAGGGCAGAATGTCCGTACCAACTATGGCTACACCTTC. This encodes CASSLGQNVRTNYGYTF.